A single T cell receptor (beta chain) is shown here with its context. Trimming took 7 bases from V and 2 from J, leaving 29 bases between them. CDR3 size: 20 residues. Germline V gene lookup returns CDR1 SGHAT and CDR2 FQNNGV. The data originate from a study of tumor-infiltrating lymphocytes in glioblastoma multiforme. TCRB libraries came from RNA via three nested multiplex PCR rounds. These TCRB libraries lack any described unique molecular identifiers. MiXCR, applied by TCRdb to the multiplex PCR reads, yields one record per CDR3 protein. The profile shows 7,000 to 9,500 distinct CDR3 sequences, 60% to 80% of them singletons.

The sample comprised brain tumor tissue. This chain uses TRBV11-2 with TRBJ2-2; the D is unclear. The clonotype comes from a male donor with glioblastoma. The CDR3, as DNA: TGTGCCAGCAACCCCTCATACGGCCAAGGGCTAGTGGTAAACACCGGGGAGCTGTTTTTT. Amino acid sequence: CASNPSYGQGLVVNTGELFF.